This record concerns one T cell receptor beta chain sequence. The antigen is unknown. A single record per CDR3 protein comes from TCRdb applying MiXCR to the RT-PCR reads. The table lists over 150,000 distinct CDR3 sequences, around 9.9% of them singletons. CDR3 length: 15 residues. V was clipped by 3 bases and J by 5 bases; unmatched bases: 9. Germline-derived CDR1 and CDR2 are LGHNA and YNFKEQ. The source of the sample is a study of response to subunit inactivated influenza vaccine. Whole-study findings and limits: Researchers suggested that each seasonal influenza vaccination recruits few new T cells.

The starting material was non-naive T cells sorted from PBMCs, obtained roughly 47 days after vaccination. The chain uses TRBV4-2 and TRBJ2-7, with 8 positions matching TRBD1. The receptor's source is a man aged 50-60 years who received an inactivated influenza vaccine. The CDR3 DNA reads TGTGCCAGCAGCCACGAGGGACAGGCGGTGGACGAGCAGTACTTC. This gives the protein CASSHEGQAVDEQYF.